These 27 T cell receptor beta chains were all obtained from the same sample, sequenced in a study of blood T cell repertoires in COVID-19. Clones were read by immunoSEQ multiplex PCR, and TCRdb kept only the in-frame ones, dropping some. The repertoire includes some 110,000 clones, roughly 80% of them detected once, and approximately 20% sits in the top ten. Sequencing was carried out using peripheral blood. These receptors came from a woman aged 70-85 years with acute or convalescent COVID-19.

The J gene is TRBJ1-2, the V gene TRBV20-1; 7 positions agree with TRBD1. Germline V lookup: CDR1 DFQATT, CDR2 SNEGSKA (reference sequence). V lost 3 bases to trimming and J lost 5 bases; unmatched junction nucleotides: 9. CDR3 size: 14 residues. DNA of the CDR3: TGCAGTGCTAGTCCCGGGACAGCTGGTTATGGCTACACCTTC. Translated: CSASPGTAGYGYTF.

The CDR3: CASSLSGGGAYNEQFF. CDR3 in DNA: TGTGCCAGCAGCTTATCTGGCGGGGGGGCCTACAATGAGCAGTTCTTC. The rearrangement joins TRBV7-9 to TRBJ2-1; 9 nucleotides align to TRBD2. Trimming at V came to 2 bases and at J to 2 bases, leaving 4 bases not matched to a gene. The V gene's germline CDR1 is SEHNR and CDR2 FQNEAQ (reference sequence). This CDR3 spans 16 amino acids. Full variable domain (outside the CDR3, taken from reference TRBV7-9 and TRBJ2-1): DTGVSQNPRHKITKRGQNVTFRCDPISEHNRLYWYRQTLGQGPEFLTYFQNEAQLEKSRLLSDRFSAERPKGSFSTLEIQRTEQGDSAMYLCASSLSGGGAYNEQFFGPGTRLTVL.

The chain couples TRBV12-2 to TRBJ1-5; TRBD1 is the table's D call and was not checked against the DNA. TRBV12-2 is assigned pseudogene status. The CDR3 has 19 amino acids. CDR3 bases: TGTGCAAGTCGACAACGAACAGGGGTCTACCCCCATAGCAATCAGCCCCAGCATTTT. Translating it yields CASRQRTGVYPHSNQPQHF.

The chain recombines TRBV2 with TRBJ2-7; D unresolved. The germline V and J ends were trimmed by 3 bases and 2 bases, with 11 bases remaining between them. The germline V gene encodes CDR1 SNHLY and CDR2 FYNNEI. The CDR3 covers 14 residues. CDR3 in DNA: TGTGCCAGCAGTGAGGCTCCTGGGCCCTACGAGCAGTACTTC. Protein: CASSEAPGPYEQYF.

This chain uses TRBV2 with TRBJ2-7; a weak D match, TRBD1 (7 bases). V lost 8 bases, J lost 3 bases, and 14 bases lay in between. Germline CDR1 reads SNHLY; CDR2 reads FYNNEI. CDR3 length: 13 residues. CDR3 sequence (DNA): TGTGCCAGCCGGGCAGGGGGGAACTACGAGCAGTACTTC. Protein sequence: CASRAGGNYEQYF.

This clone appeared a few times. At the DNA level, this CDR3 is encoded by other sequences in the same sample as well. V gene TRBV11-2 combines with J gene TRBJ1-5; no firm D call. In germline, CDR1 is SGHAT, CDR2 FQNNGV. The V and J ends lost 3 bases and 0 bases respectively, with 6 bases between them. The CDR3 consists of 14 residues. The CDR3: CASSLSDSNQPQHF. The CDR3 DNA is TGTGCCAGCAGCTTGTCAGATAGCAATCAGCCCCAGCATTTT.

The chain recombines TRBV14 with TRBJ1-6, with a weak D call TRBD1 (5 bases). The germline CDR1 and CDR2 sequences are SGHDN and FVKESK. Trimming shortened V by 0 bases and J by 10 bases, and 16 bases separated the two germline ends. This CDR3 comprises 16 residues. The CDR3 region is CASSQDGGAGLSPLHF. The CDR3 bases are TGTGCCAGCAGCCAAGACGGTGGGGCAGGCTTATCACCCCTCCACTTT.

The chain employs TRBV7-9 and TRBJ2-3, with D possibly being TRBD1 (6 bases). The CDR3 loop spans 15 amino acids. V dropped 1 base and J dropped 5 bases, with 13 bases sitting between them. The germline V gene has CDR1 SEHNR and CDR2 FQNEAQ (reference sequence). As DNA, the CDR3 is TGTGCCAGCAGCTTAGTCCAGGGGCGCGGAGATACGCAGTATTTT. Translated: CASSLVQGRGDTQYF. Together with reference TRBV7-9 and TRBJ2-3, the CDR3 gives the full variable domain: DTGVSQNPRHKITKRGQNVTFRCDPISEHNRLYWYRQTLGQGPEFLTYFQNEAQLEKSRLLSDRFSAERPKGSFSTLEIQRTEQGDSAMYLCASSLVQGRGDTQYFGPGTRLTVL.

V is TRBV9 and J is TRBJ2-5; maybe TRBD1 (6 bases). V was shortened by 0 bases and J by 1 base, with 16 bases between the two germline ends. Germline V gene lookup returns CDR1 SGDLS and CDR2 YYNGEE. CDR3 length equals 17 residues. The CDR3 protein is CASSVAPQGLIQETQYF. The CDR3 DNA reads as TGTGCCAGCAGCGTAGCCCCACAGGGCTTGATCCAAGAGACCCAGTACTTC.

This clone was counted between two and nine times. V usage is TRBV5-1 and J usage is TRBJ2-3, with 7 bases lining up with TRBD1. The CDR3 has 14 amino acids. The J segment lost 5 bases and the V segment lost 4 bases, leaving 7 bases of the junction unmatched. CDR1 is SGHRS and CDR2 is YFSETQ in the germline V gene. The CDR3 DNA sequence: TGCGCCAGCAGCACCGGACAGGAGCTAGATACGCAGTATTTT. This sequence encodes CASSTGQELDTQYF.

The V and J genes are TRBV5-4 and TRBJ1-4; 7 bases map to TRBD1. CDR1 is SGHNT and CDR2 is YYREEE in the germline V gene (reference sequence). Unmatched junction bases numbered 4, after V lost 0 bases and J lost 8 bases. The length of the CDR3 is 14 residues. CDR3 residues: CASSLEGAWEKLFF. The DNA for the CDR3 is TGTGCCAGCAGCTTGGAGGGGGCCTGGGAAAAACTGTTTTTT. Full variable domain (remainder filled in from reference TRBV5-4 and TRBJ1-4): ETGVTQSPTHLIKTRGQQVTLRCSSQSGHNTVSWYQQALGQGPQFIFQYYREEENGRGNFPPRFSGLQFPNYSSELNVNALELDDSALYLCASSLEGAWEKLFFGSGTQLSVL.

The sample holds one count of this clone. The V gene is TRBV19, the J gene TRBJ1-2, with 10 nucleotides matching TRBD1. V trimming: 0 bases; J trimming: 8 bases; junction bases outside the gene matches: 15. This CDR3 spans 18 amino acids. The germline CDR1 and CDR2 sequences are LNHDA and SQIVND (reference sequence). The CDR3 loop is CASSIDQGGTGAREGYTF. CDR3 bases: TGTGCCAGTAGTATAGATCAAGGAGGGACAGGGGCGCGAGAAGGCTACACCTTC.

Worth noting for this clone: The sample has other DNA sequences that encode this CDR3 too. The chain is built from TRBV7-9 and TRBJ1-1; 7 bases align to TRBD1. The CDR3 is 14 amino acids. The V segment lost 3 bases and the J segment 0 bases; nucleotides outside the gene matches: 1. Germline CDR1 and CDR2: SEHNR and FQNEAQ (reference sequence). CDR3 in amino acids: CASSLTGLNTEAFF. CDR3 coding DNA: TGTGCCAGCAGCTTGACAGGGCTGAACACTGAAGCTTTCTTT.

The chain carries TRBV5-1 and TRBJ2-3; 7 positions agree with TRBD2. Germline CDR1 and CDR2: SGHRS and YFSETQ. There are 17 residues in the CDR3. The V and J ends lost 1 base and 1 base, in that order; junction bases with no gene match: 9. CDR3 protein: CASSLTTLGGGTDTQYF. The CDR3 nucleotides read TGCGCCAGCAGCTTGACGACCTTGGGGGGGGGCACAGATACGCAGTATTTT.

The chain is built from TRBV29-1 and TRBJ2-1; 7 bases agree with TRBD2. The CDR3 is 16 amino acids. Germline V gives CDR1 SQVTM, CDR2 ANQGSEA. V dropped 2 bases and J dropped 7; count of bases not matched to a gene: 14. CDR3: CSVETPLPGGRNEQFF. CDR3 DNA: TGCAGCGTTGAAACTCCCCTGCCGGGGGGTAGAAATGAGCAGTTCTTC.

The chain combines TRBV5-6 with TRBJ2-2, with 11 nucleotides matching TRBD1. The J segment lost 3 bases and the V segment lost 1 base, leaving 2 bases of the junction unmatched. Germline loops: CDR1 SGHDT, CDR2 YYEEEE. The CDR3 contains 16 residues. This CDR3 reads CASSLRDRGYTGELFF. The CDR3 DNA reads TGTGCCAGCAGCTTGCGGGACAGGGGGTACACCGGGGAGCTGTTTTTT.

The V and J genes are TRBV3-1 (or the pseudogene TRBV3-2) and TRBJ2-5, with D perhaps matching TRBD1 (6 bases). The germline V gene has CDR1 LGHDT and CDR2 YNNKEL (reference sequence). Trimming pared 4 bases from V and 4 bases from J, leaving 16 bases between. The CDR3 has 15 amino acids. The CDR3 DNA is TGTGCCAGCAGCCCATCGGTACAGGGATCAGAGACCCAGTACTTC. It encodes CASSPSVQGSETQYF.

This sequence joins TRBV20-1 and TRBJ1-1; D remains ambiguous. Deletions cut 3 bases from V and 1 base from J, with 12 bases between. The CDR3 sequence is 14 residues long. Germline V gene data show CDR1 as DFQATT and CDR2 as SNEGSKA (reference sequence). The CDR3 DNA reads TGCAGTGCTAGTGGCGGGGTTGGGAACACTGAAGCTTTCTTT. This encodes CSASGGVGNTEAFF.

The genes are TRBV5-6 and TRBJ1-4; D unresolved. In germline, CDR1 is SGHDT, CDR2 YYEEEE. This CDR3 comprises 14 residues. Trimming pared 6 bases from V and 7 bases from J, leaving 16 bases between. The CDR3 spells CASTRLGGGEKLFF. CDR3 in DNA: TGTGCCAGCACCCGCCTAGGAGGAGGTGAAAAACTGTTTTTT.

The chain carries TRBV27 and TRBJ1-5; TRBD1 agrees at 10 bases. From germline, CDR1 is MNHEY and CDR2 SMNVEV (reference sequence). Losses at the gene ends were 9 bases for V and 6 bases for J; bases not matched to a gene: 8. CDR3 length equals 14 residues. The CDR3: CASRDRGTGQPQHF. As DNA, the CDR3 is TGTGCCAGTAGGGACAGGGGCACAGGTCAGCCCCAGCATTTT.

The V and J genes are TRBV19 and TRBJ2-2, with TRBD1 as a possible D gene (5 bases). The CDR3 runs 14 residues. The V end lost 4 bases, the J end lost 5 bases, and 11 bases lay between the germline ends. Germline assignment: CDR1 LNHDA and CDR2 SQIVND (reference sequence). CDR3 sequence (DNA): TGTGCCAGTAGTAGGCAGGGCGAAACCGGGGAGCTGTTTTTT. It yields the protein CASSRQGETGELFF.

Here the CDR3 reads CASSEIPWGGTSGTDTQYF. The DNA of the CDR3 is TGTGCCAGCAGTGAAATCCCATGGGGGGGGACTAGCGGCACAGATACGCAGTATTTT. This rearrangement joins TRBV6-1 to TRBJ2-3; TRBD2 matches 10 bases. The CDR3 is 19 amino acids. The germline gives CDR1 MNHNS, CDR2 SASEGT. J lost 1 base, V lost 2 bases, and 12 bases had no gene match.

This clone was counted between two and nine times. The chain is built from TRBV10-3 and TRBJ1-1; D is undetermined. The CDR3 length is 16 residues. Between the trimmed V and J ends, which lost 0 bases and 0 bases, there was a span of 11 bases. Germline V lookup: CDR1 ENHRY, CDR2 SYGVKD. CDR3 DNA: TGTGCCATCAGTGAGTCGAGCAGCGCCATGAACACTGAAGCTTTCTTT. Protein product: CAISESSSAMNTEAFF.

This chain links TRBV3-1 (or the pseudogene TRBV3-2) with TRBJ1-1; 9 bases align to TRBD1. The CDR3 sequence is 15 residues long. The J segment lost 3 bases and the V segment lost 1 base, leaving 3 bases of the junction unmatched. Germline CDR1 reads LGHDT; CDR2 reads YNNKEL (reference sequence). CDR3 residues: CASSQGTGDYTEAFF. The CDR3, as DNA: TGTGCCAGCAGCCAAGGGACAGGGGATTACACTGAAGCTTTCTTT.

V is TRBV27 and J is TRBJ1-4; TRBD1 matches at 8 bases. V lost 5 bases, J lost 6 bases, and 5 bases stayed unmatched. Germline values: CDR1 MNHEY, CDR2 SMNVEV (reference sequence). The CDR3 length is 14 residues. The CDR3 region is CASSRTGWDEKLFF. The DNA of the CDR3 is TGTGCCAGCAGTAGGACAGGGTGGGATGAAAAACTGTTTTTT.

This clone was observed a single time. The chain recombines TRBV30 with TRBJ2-5, with a possible D match to TRBD2 (5 bases). Per the germline V gene, CDR1 is GTSNPN and CDR2 is SVGIG (reference sequence). The CDR3 sequence is 14 residues long. V was pared by 0 bases and J by 4 bases, with 12 bases between. DNA of the CDR3: TGTGCCTGGAGTGTCATTCCGAGGGCAGAGACCCAGTACTTC. This sequence encodes CAWSVIPRAETQYF.

V and J are TRBV27 and TRBJ1-1, with D maybe TRBD1 (6 bases). This CDR3 has 22 residues. Germline V gives CDR1 MNHEY, CDR2 SMNVEV (reference sequence). Trimming removed 0 bases from V and 0 bases from J, with 29 bases in between. In DNA form, the CDR3 reads TGTGCCAGCAGTTTATCGGCCTGGTCCCGGTTTACAGGGTCGGACATGAACACTGAAGCTTTCTTT. Protein: CASSLSAWSRFTGSDMNTEAFF.